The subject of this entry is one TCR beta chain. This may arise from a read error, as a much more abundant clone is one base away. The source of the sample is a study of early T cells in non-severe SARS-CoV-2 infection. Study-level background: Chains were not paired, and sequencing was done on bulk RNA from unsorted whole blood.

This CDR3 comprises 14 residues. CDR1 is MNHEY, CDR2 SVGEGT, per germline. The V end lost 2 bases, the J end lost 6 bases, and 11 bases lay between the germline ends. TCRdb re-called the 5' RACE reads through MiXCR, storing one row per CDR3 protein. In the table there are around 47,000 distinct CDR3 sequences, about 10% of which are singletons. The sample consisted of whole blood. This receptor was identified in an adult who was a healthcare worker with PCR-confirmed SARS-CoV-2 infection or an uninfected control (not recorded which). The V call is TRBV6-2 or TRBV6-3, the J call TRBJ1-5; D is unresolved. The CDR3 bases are TGTGCCAGCAGTTACAAGGGTGGGTTTCAGCCCCAGCATTTT. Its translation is CASSYKGGFQPQHF.